Reported below is one TCR beta chain. What it recognizes is unknown. Time point reported: week 5, during vaccination. Every vaccination contained 300 ug of the mutant IDH1 20-mer peptide and was paired with topical imiquimod. The study enrolled donors with new WHO grade 3 or 4 IDH1-mutant, ATRX-lost astrocytomas. The data derive from a study of a mutant IDH1 vaccine in newly diagnosed glioma. Study background: Vaccines were begun 4-6 weeks after radiotherapy alone, or with temozolomide cycles.

Libraries were prepared by immunoSEQ multiplex PCR; TCRdb keeps only in-frame clonotypes and omits some of them. The sample lists over 9,000 clones; around 90% were seen once. The ends were cut back, 1 base at V and 2 bases at J, with 17 bases in the middle. Per germline, CDR1 GTSNPN and CDR2 SVGIG (reference sequence). There are 16 residues in the CDR3. The input for sequencing was PBMCs, taken from a glioma patient whose treatment included an IDH1 peptide vaccine. V usage is TRBV30 and J usage is TRBJ1-1; possible D gene TRBD1, 5 bases. The clonotype originates from a woman aged 40 to 49 with glioma. Some clones in this sample may be carry-over from other donors' samples. The CDR3 coding sequence is TGTGCCTGGAGTGGAGGTCCAACAGGCGCCAACACTGAAGCTTTCTTT. Amino acid sequence: CAWSGGPTGANTEAFF.